Listed below are T cell receptor beta chains from one sample, sequenced in a study of shared clonotypes between healthy human individuals. The table came from immunoSEQ multiplex PCR; TCRdb's copy has only in-frame clones and leaves some out. Here the sample spans approximately 2.3 million clones, 93% being singletons. What was sequenced was naive CD4+ T cells from PBMCs. Source of these receptors: a man aged 18-30 years in good health. Some clones in this sample may be carry-over from other donors' samples. CDR3s include the opening cysteine and the closing phenylalanine or tryptophan. A D gene is named only where the DNA matches it firmly. Clone size is stated in some rows and not others, as once, few, many or a class when expanded.

j_gene | v_gene | d_gene | abundance | CDR3aa | CDR3nt
TRBJ2-2 | TRBV28 | NA | NA | CASRQDKAANTGELFF | TGTGCCAGCAGACAAGACAAGGCAGCGAACACCGGGGAGCTGTTTTTT
TRBJ2-2 | TRBV7-3 | NA | NA | CASSLKNTGELFF | TGTGCCAGCAGCCTAAAGAACACCGGGGAGCTGTTTTTT
TRBJ2-5 | TRBV27 | NA | NA | CASSPQLAQETQYF | TGTGCCAGCAGTCCCCAGCTAGCGCAAGAGACCCAGTACTTC
TRBJ1-2 | TRBV5-1 | NA | NA | CASSLIPPDYTF | TGCGCCAGCAGCTTGATCCCGCCGGACTACACCTTC
TRBJ2-3 | TRBV5-4 | TRBD2 | once | CASSPNSGRAADTQYF | TGTGCCAGCAGCCCGAATAGCGGGAGGGCCGCAGATACGCAGTATTTT
TRBJ2-7 | TRBV29-1 | TRBD1 | NA | CSVEDQVQGAYEQYF | TGCAGCGTTGAAGATCAAGTCCAGGGGGCCTACGAGCAGTACTTC
TRBJ2-7 | TRBV7-8 | NA | NA | CASSLWQGLSSYEQYF | TGTGCCAGCAGCTTATGGCAGGGATTATCCTCCTACGAGCAGTACTTC
TRBJ1-5 | TRBV6-5 | NA | NA | CASSARGSNQPQHF | TGTGCCAGCAGTGCCCGGGGTAGCAATCAGCCCCAGCATTTT
TRBJ1-4 | TRBV4-1 | TRBD1 | NA | CASSQRWTGGNEKLFF | TGCGCCAGCAGCCAAAGGTGGACAGGAGGTAATGAAAAACTGTTTTTT
TRBJ1-2 | TRBV7-3 | TRBD1 | NA | CASSLLGQKYGYTF | TGTGCCAGCAGCCTACTGGGACAGAAATATGGCTACACCTTC
TRBJ1-3 | TRBV9 | NA | NA | CASSVEPPSGNTMYF | TGTGCCAGCAGCGTAGAGCCCCCCTCTGGAAACACCATGTATTTT
TRBJ2-7 | TRBV28 | NA | NA | CASSSSGRENYEQYF | TGTGCCAGCAGCTCATCCGGACGGGAGAATTACGAGCAGTACTTC
TRBJ2-3 | TRBV5-4 | TRBD1 | NA | CASSSGGAQYF | TGTGCCAGCAGCTCAGGGGGCGCGCAATATTTT
TRBJ2-5 | TRBV6-1 | NA | NA | CASSGRYQETQYF | TGTGCCAGCAGTGGTCGGTACCAAGAGACCCAGTACTTC
TRBJ1-2 | TRBV30 | NA | NA | CAWRDHRAISSYTF | TGTGCCTGGAGGGACCACAGGGCGATTTCGAGCTACACCTTC
TRBJ2-7 | TRBV5-1 | TRBD1 | NA | CASSDGTGTEQYF | TGCGCCAGCAGCGACGGGACAGGGACCGAGCAGTACTTC
TRBJ2-7 | TRBV5-4 | NA | NA | CASSLDRYSYEQYF | TGTGCCAGCAGCTTGGACAGGTACTCCTACGAGCAGTACTTC
TRBJ2-1 | TRBV11-1 | TRBD1 | NA | CASSFSGQGVTFF | TGTGCCAGCAGCTTTTCTGGACAGGGGGTTACGTTCTTC
TRBJ2-1 | TRBV18 | TRBD1 | NA | CASSPWDSRYNEQFF | TGTGCCAGCTCACCATGGGACAGCCGCTACAATGAGCAGTTCTTC
TRBJ1-2 | TRBV28 | NA | NA | CASSLFAGDGYTF | TGTGCCAGCAGTTTATTTGCTGGGGATGGCTACACCTTC
TRBJ2-2 | TRBV25-1 | TRBD2 | NA | CASSTLTTSGLGELFF | TGTGCCAGCAGTACCCTCACGACTAGCGGCCTCGGGGAGCTGTTTTTT
TRBJ2-5 | TRBV7-2 | NA | NA | CASSFSGIETQYF | TGTGCCAGCAGCTTTTCCGGAATCGAGACCCAGTACTTC
TRBJ2-7 | TRBV20-1 | NA | NA | CSGRKLYEQYF | TGCAGTGGTCGAAAGCTCTACGAGCAGTACTTC
TRBJ2-7 | TRBV28 | NA | NA | CASSTPARGNYEQYF | TGTGCCAGCAGCACACCTGCCCGCGGAAACTACGAGCAGTACTTC
TRBJ2-7 | TRBV20-1 | TRBD2 | NA | CSARDLAGEYF | TGCAGTGCTAGAGATCTAGCGGGAGAGTACTTC
TRBJ1-1 | TRBV7-2 | NA | NA | CASSLVSRAGGLRAFF | TGTGCCAGCAGCTTAGTTTCGCGAGCGGGGGGTTTGCGAGCTTTCTTT
TRBJ1-1 | TRBV19 | TRBD1 | NA | CASSMGQGAMNTEAFF | TGTGCCAGTAGTATGGGGCAGGGGGCTATGAACACTGAAGCTTTCTTT
TRBJ1-1 | TRBV10-3 | NA | NA | CAISESGRGHTEAFF | TGTGCCATCAGTGAGTCTGGCAGGGGTCACACTGAAGCTTTCTTT
TRBJ2-7 | TRBV28 | NA | once | CASSSFSGFDEQYF | TGTGCCAGCAGCTCCTTTTCGGGGTTCGACGAGCAGTACTTC
TRBJ2-3 | TRBV5-1 | TRBD2 | NA | CASSLGGTSTDTQYF | TGCGCCAGCAGCCTGGGGGGGACTAGCACAGATACGCAGTATTTT
TRBJ1-2 | TRBV5-4 | NA | NA | CASSLGPRIKVNYGYTF | TGTGCCAGCAGCTTGGGGCCGAGAATTAAAGTAAACTATGGCTACACCTTC
TRBJ2-3 | TRBV4-2 | NA | NA | CASREGGSTDTQYF | TGTGCCAGCAGAGAGGGGGGAAGCACAGATACGCAGTATTTT
TRBJ1-3 | TRBV5-1 | NA | NA | CASSLAGSGNTIYF | TGCGCCAGCAGCTTGGCAGGCTCAGGAAACACCATATATTTT
TRBJ2-7 | TRBV30 | NA | NA | CAWSGDGNYEQYF | TGTGCCTGGAGCGGGGACGGTAACTACGAGCAGTACTTC
TRBJ1-1 | TRBV18 | NA | NA | CASSPRLDTEAFF | TGTGCCAGCTCACCACGATTGGACACTGAAGCTTTCTTT
TRBJ1-3 | TRBV18 | NA | NA | CASSPMGAPGNTIYF | TGTGCCAGCTCACCGATGGGGGCCCCTGGAAACACCATATATTTT
TRBJ2-7 | TRBV7-6 | TRBD1 | NA | CASSPRDRARYEQYF | TGTGCCAGCAGCCCCCGGGACAGGGCTCGCTACGAGCAGTACTTC
TRBJ1-1 | TRBV5-1 | TRBD1 | NA | CASSLGTGGNTEAFF | TGCGCCAGCAGCCTCGGGACAGGCGGGAACACTGAAGCTTTCTTT
TRBJ2-3 | TRBV6-5 | NA | NA | CASSSTTDTQYF | TGTGCCAGCAGTTCTACTACAGATACGCAGTATTTT
TRBJ2-5 | TRBV19 | NA | NA | CASSTIGETQYF | TGTGCCAGTAGCACAATTGGGGAGACCCAGTACTTC
TRBJ1-1 | TRBV10-1 | TRBD1 | NA | CASSEGGAGPNTEAFF | TGCGCCAGCAGTGAAGGGGGCGCGGGACCGAACACTGAAGCTTTCTTT
TRBJ2-2 | TRBV14 | NA | NA | CASSQARDSGYTGELFF | TGTGCCAGCAGCCAAGCGCGGGACTCCGGTTACACCGGGGAGCTGTTTTTT
TRBJ1-4 | TRBV11-2 | NA | NA | CASSLGTTNEKLFF | TGTGCCAGCAGCTTAGGAACAACTAATGAAAAACTGTTTTTT
TRBJ2-7 | TRBV5-1 | TRBD1 | NA | CASSLERGRLAYEQYF | TGCGCCAGCAGCTTGGAGAGGGGGCGGTTAGCCTACGAGCAGTACTTC
TRBJ1-2 | TRBV9 | TRBD1 | NA | CASSDFQGAGGYTF | TGTGCCAGCAGCGACTTCCAGGGGGCGGGCGGCTACACCTTC
TRBJ2-1 | TRBV7-2 | NA | NA | CASSPPGGPYNEQFF | TGTGCCAGCAGCCCTCCCGGAGGCCCCTACAATGAGCAGTTCTTC